This T cell receptor (beta chain) is drawn from a study of identical twins. Per the germline V gene, CDR1 is MNHEY and CDR2 is SMNVEV (reference sequence). V lost 5 bases to trimming and J lost 6 bases; unmatched junction nucleotides: 22. CDR3 length equals 19 residues. One entry per CDR3 protein results from TCRdb running MiXCR on the 5' RACE reads. The sample records 500,000 to 650,000 distinct CDR3 sequences, roughly 7.1% being singletons. This clonotype appeared a few times. These same data were also listed under a study on yellow fever vaccine responses in identical twins.

Specimen: PBMCs. This chain connects TRBV27 to TRBJ2-7, with 10 bases lining up with TRBD2. This TCR was sampled from a woman aged 18-29 years in good health. CDR3 loop: CASSITGFWASGRSGEQYF. The DNA of the CDR3 is TGTGCCAGCAGTATTACAGGGTTTTGGGCTAGCGGGAGATCAGGCGAGCAGTACTTC.